Following are 10 T cell receptor beta chains from one sample sequenced in a study of response to subunit inactivated influenza vaccine. TCRdb re-called the RT-PCR reads through MiXCR, storing one row per CDR3 protein. The sample records about 570,000 distinct CDR3 sequences, around 10% being singletons. The data were also submitted as part of a second study, on T cells expressing NK-cell markers. According to that study: Scientists made TCR beta cDNA using 5'RACE template switching with UMIs.

The sample consisted of PBMCs from blood, taken on the day of vaccination. Receptors were obtained from a man aged 45-60 years who received an inactivated influenza vaccine.

This clonotype was found a few times. The chain carries TRBV15 and TRBJ1-2, with D tentatively TRBD1 (5 bases). V was shortened by 2 bases and J by 3 bases, with 13 bases between the two germline ends. Germline V gives CDR1 LNHNV, CDR2 YYDKDF (reference sequence). This CDR3 has 15 amino acids. The CDR3 is CATSRIGGEHYGYTF. The CDR3 coding sequence is TGTGCCACCAGCAGAATTGGGGGGGAACACTATGGCTACACCTTC.

The V call is TRBV7-9, the J call TRBJ2-1; the D is unclear. CDR1 SEHNR and CDR2 FQNEAQ come from the germline V gene (reference sequence). Trimming removed 6 bases from V and 5 bases from J, with 17 bases in between. There are 15 residues in the CDR3. The CDR3 DNA sequence: TGTGCCAGCAGACCGATTTTAGTGCGAGACAATGAGCAGTTCTTC. Protein product: CASRPILVRDNEQFF.

This clonotype was seen more than once but under ten times. The V gene is TRBV20-1, the J gene TRBJ2-3, with D possibly being TRBD2 (6 bases). Germline V gene sequence: CDR1 DFQATT, CDR2 SNEGSKA (reference sequence). This CDR3 region has 20 residues. With 6 bases removed from V and 3 bases from J, the gap between germline ends came to 34 bases. CDR3 region: CSAQGADGPGVSFVTDTQYF. The CDR3 DNA follows: TGCAGTGCCCAGGGAGCCGACGGCCCGGGAGTGTCTTTTGTTACAGATACGCAGTATTTT.

This clonotype occurred many times. V is TRBV5-1 and J is TRBJ2-3, with 7 bases lining up with TRBD1. CDR1 and CDR2 (germline): SGHRS, YFSETQ. This CDR3 region has 17 residues. V was pared by 3 bases and J by 2 bases, with 12 bases of the junction left unmatched. Written as DNA, the CDR3 is TGCGCCAGCAGCTCTCCAGAAGGACAGGTTTACACAGATACGCAGTATTTT. This sequence encodes CASSSPEGQVYTDTQYF.

V usage is TRBV18 and J usage is TRBJ2-1; 8 nucleotides match TRBD1. Germline CDR1 KGHSH, CDR2 LQKENI. V shed 3 bases and J 4 bases; nucleotides not matched to a gene: 8. This CDR3 has 16 amino acids. The CDR3 loop is CASSPLQGDLYNEQFF. CDR3 DNA: TGTGCCAGCTCACCCCTACAGGGGGACCTTTACAATGAGCAGTTCTTC.

In its sample, this clonotype was seen a few times. Written as DNA, the CDR3 is TGCGCCAGCAGCTTGGCTCTGAACTCACTAGAGACCCAGTACTTC. This sequence encodes CASSLALNSLETQYF. The rearrangement joins TRBV5-1 to TRBJ2-5; unclear D gene. Trimming pared 0 bases from V and 4 bases from J, leaving 13 bases between. Germline CDR1 SGHRS, CDR2 YFSETQ. The CDR3 loop spans 15 amino acids.

V and J are TRBV6-5 and TRBJ2-2; 9 bases match TRBD1. J was trimmed by 2 bases and V by 3 bases; bases with no gene match: 19. This CDR3 is 21 amino acids long. The germline CDR1 and CDR2 sequences are MNHEY and SVGAGI. Here the CDR3 reads CASSYSHQTIGTGRNTGELFF. The CDR3 DNA sequence: TGTGCCAGCAGTTATTCTCACCAGACGATTGGGACAGGGAGAAACACCGGGGAGCTGTTTTTT.

The rearrangement uses TRBV4-1 and TRBJ2-3; D uncertain. Trimming stripped 4 bases from V and 4 bases from J, with 15 bases between. CDR1 is MGHRA and CDR2 is YSYEKL in the germline V gene. The CDR3 sequence is 15 residues long. The CDR3 sequence is CASSPLGARADTQYF. The DNA of the CDR3 is TGCGCCAGCAGCCCCTTGGGCGCCCGGGCAGATACGCAGTATTTT.

There are a few counts of this clonotype. The rearrangement uses TRBV7-9 and TRBJ1-2, with D hard to call. The germline CDR1 and CDR2 sequences are SEHNR and FQNEAQ (reference sequence). Deletions cut 5 bases from V and 8 bases from J, with 9 bases between. This CDR3 is 11 amino acids long. CDR3 bases: TGTGCCAGCAGCGCAACTGGGGGCTACACCTTC. This gives the protein CASSATGGYTF.

This clonotype is a singleton in its sample. V and J are TRBV6-1 and TRBJ2-5; D remains ambiguous. Between the trimmed V and J ends, which lost 1 base and 7 bases, there was a span of 13 bases. Per germline, CDR1 MNHNS and CDR2 SASEGT. CDR3 length: 14 residues. In DNA form, the CDR3 reads TGTGCCAGCAGTGAAGGAGGACCCCCGGGGACCCAGTACTTC. Protein product: CASSEGGPPGTQYF.